The rows below give T cell receptor beta chains drawn from one sample of a study of T-cell reconstitution after alpha-beta-depleted transplantation in children. TCRdb re-derived calls from the PCR reads in MiXCR, one entry per CDR3 protein. The sample contains roughly 200,000 distinct CDR3 sequences, about 7% of which appear only once. Sequenced material: PBMCs, taken before TCRalphabeta/CD19-depleted stem cell transplant. The receptors shown here come from a boy aged 2 to 10 with acute lymphoblastic leukemia, due to receive a stem cell transplant. Both conserved end residues are part of each CDR3. The D gene is left open where the match is weak. Only part of the rows carry a size: once, few, many, or a class if the clone is expanded.

length: 13
size: many
V: TRBV29-1
D: .
J: TRBJ1-3
DNA: TGCAGCGCCGCCGGGACAACAAGAAACACCATATATTTT
CDR3: CSAAGTTRNTIYF

length: 16
size: few
V: TRBV5-1
D: .
J: TRBJ2-7
DNA: TGCGCCAGCAGCCCCACGATCGGGGGCCGCCCCAACGAGCAGTACTTC
CDR3: CASSPTIGGRPNEQYF

length: 15
size: many
V: TRBV5-1
D: TRBD1
J: TRBJ2-3
DNA: TGCGCCAGCAGCTTGTCACAGGGGTCCACAGATACGCAGTATTTT
CDR3: CASSLSQGSTDTQYF

length: 12
size: many
V: TRBV11-2
D: .
J: TRBJ2-5
DNA: TGTGCCAGCAGCCCCCAGGGGGAGACCCAGTACTTC
CDR3: CASSPQGETQYF

length: 16
size: many
V: TRBV3-1
D: TRBD2
J: TRBJ2-2
DNA: TGTGCCAGCAGCCAGGAACTAGCGGGAGACACCGGGGAGCTGTTTTTT
CDR3: CASSQELAGDTGELFF

length: 14
size: many
V: TRBV7-2
D: .
J: TRBJ2-7
DNA: TGTGCCAGCAGCTTAGGTGGAGGGACAGACGAGCAGTACTTC
CDR3: CASSLGGGTDEQYF

length: 9
size: many
V: TRBV20-1
D: .
J: TRBJ1-1
DNA: TGCAGTGCGCGGAGGAGGGCTTTCTTT
CDR3: CSARRRAFF

length: 17
size: .
V: TRBV19
D: TRBD2
J: TRBJ2-2
DNA: TGTGCCAGTAGTAGCAGCGGGAGGGCCCCGAACACCGGGGAGCTGTTTTTT
CDR3: CASSSSGRAPNTGELFF

length: 14
size: many
V: TRBV15
D: .
J: TRBJ1-5
DNA: TGTGCCACCAGCAGAGATTTGGCCGGTCAGCCCCAGCATTTT
CDR3: CATSRDLAGQPQHF

length: 13
size: few
V: TRBV28
D: .
J: TRBJ2-1
DNA: TGTGCCAGCAGTTCTGGTGGGGTTTCTGAGCAGTTCTTC
CDR3: CASSSGGVSEQFF

length: 21
size: many
V: TRBV3-1
D: .
J: TRBJ1-3
DNA: TGTGCCAGCAGCCAAGATCCAATCCACGATCTAGCTCGGCGGCGTAGAAACACCATATATTTT
CDR3: CASSQDPIHDLARRRRNTIYF

length: 14
size: many
V: TRBV6-5
D: .
J: TRBJ2-3
DNA: TGTGCCAGCAGTTACCTCGCGAGTACAGATACGCAGTATTTT
CDR3: CASSYLASTDTQYF

length: 12
size: few
V: TRBV30
D: .
J: TRBJ2-3
DNA: TGTGCCTGGAGTGTTAGCGAAAATACGCAGTATTTT
CDR3: CAWSVSENTQYF

length: 17
size: many
V: TRBV10-3
D: .
J: TRBJ2-1
DNA: TGTGCCATCAGTGAGTCTCAGAACACCCGCTCCTACAATGAGCAGTTCTTC
CDR3: CAISESQNTRSYNEQFF

length: 14
size: many
V: TRBV2
D: .
J: TRBJ2-2
DNA: TGTGCCAGCAGTGAATATGGTATCACCGGGGAGCTGTTTTTT
CDR3: CASSEYGITGELFF

length: 17
size: few
V: TRBV2
D: .
J: TRBJ1-2
DNA: TGTGCCAGCAGACCCACCCCACCAGTTCCCTCATCTTATGGCTACACCTTC
CDR3: CASRPTPPVPSSYGYTF

length: 15
size: .
V: TRBV5-3
D: .
J: TRBJ2-7
DNA: TGTGCCAGGAGCCCTGGGTACGGATCCCCCTACGAGCAGTACTTC
CDR3: CARSPGYGSPYEQYF

length: 14
size: many
V: TRBV12-3/TRBV12-4
D: .
J: TRBJ2-2
DNA: TGTGCCAGCAGTTTCGGAGGGGGGGCCGGGGAGCTGTTTTTT
CDR3: CASSFGGGAGELFF

length: 12
size: many
V: TRBV29-1
D: .
J: TRBJ2-2
DNA: TGCAGCGTTGGCAGGGAGACCGGGGAGCTGTTTTTT
CDR3: CSVGRETGELFF

length: 13
size: many
V: TRBV7-2
D: .
J: TRBJ1-2
DNA: TGTGCCAGCAGCTACGGACAGAACTATGGCTACACCTTC
CDR3: CASSYGQNYGYTF

length: 13
size: many
V: TRBV29-1
D: .
J: TRBJ2-5
DNA: TGCAGCGTTGAGAACCAACTCGGGGAGACCCAGTACTTC
CDR3: CSVENQLGETQYF

length: 15
size: .
V: TRBV30
D: .
J: TRBJ2-1
DNA: TGTGCCTGGAGTGTAAGGCTAGGCCCATACAATGAGCAGTTCTTC
CDR3: CAWSVRLGPYNEQFF

length: 15
size: many
V: TRBV6-2/TRBV6-3
D: TRBD2
J: TRBJ2-7
DNA: TGTGCCAGCAGTTATCAACTAGCGGGAGCCTACGAGCAGTACTTC
CDR3: CASSYQLAGAYEQYF

length: 13
size: many
V: TRBV20-1
D: .
J: TRBJ2-1
DNA: TGCAGTGCTAGTAGGCTCTCCTACAATGAGCAGTTCTTC
CDR3: CSASRLSYNEQFF

length: 14
size: many
V: TRBV3-1
D: TRBD1
J: TRBJ2-3
DNA: TGTGCCAGCAGCCGGGGACAGGAGGCAGATACGCAGTATTTT
CDR3: CASSRGQEADTQYF

length: 14
size: many
V: TRBV27
D: TRBD2
J: TRBJ2-7
DNA: TGTGCGTCACGCGGCGGGGGGGCCACCTACGAGCAGTACTTC
CDR3: CASRGGGATYEQYF

length: 16
size: few
V: TRBV7-9
D: .
J: TRBJ2-2
DNA: TGTGCCAGCAGCTTATTATTGAGTGAAAACACCGGGGAGCTGTTTTTT
CDR3: CASSLLLSENTGELFF

length: 11
size: many
V: TRBV20-1
D: .
J: TRBJ2-1
DNA: TGCAGTGCCCCCGTTTTGAATGAGCAGTTCTTC
CDR3: CSAPVLNEQFF

length: 12
size: .
V: TRBV2
D: .
J: TRBJ2-3
DNA: TGTGCCAGCAGGGACTCGTGGGATACGCAGTATTTT
CDR3: CASRDSWDTQYF

length: 14
size: .
V: TRBV20-1
D: TRBD2
J: TRBJ2-1
DNA: TGCAGTGCTAGGGGGACTAGCGGGAGCGATGAGCAGTTCTTC
CDR3: CSARGTSGSDEQFF

length: 16
size: few
V: TRBV7-9
D: TRBD1
J: TRBJ2-7
DNA: TGTGCCAGCAGCTCCGAGGGACAGGGGCTCTCCTACGAGCAGTACTTC
CDR3: CASSSEGQGLSYEQYF

length: 19
size: few
V: TRBV7-8
D: TRBD2
J: TRBJ2-5
DNA: TGTGCCAGCAGCCCCCACCCCGGACTAGCGGGAATCATTCAAGAGACCCAGTACTTC
CDR3: CASSPHPGLAGIIQETQYF

length: 15
size: many
V: TRBV5-1
D: .
J: TRBJ2-2
DNA: TGCGCCAGCAGCTCCCGGACAGCGAACACCGGGGAGCTGTTTTTT
CDR3: CASSSRTANTGELFF

length: 17
size: few
V: TRBV6-5
D: .
J: TRBJ1-5
DNA: TGTGCCAGCAGCCCAAAGTTATCGACTTATAGCAATCAGCCCCAGCATTTT
CDR3: CASSPKLSTYSNQPQHF

length: 16
size: many
V: TRBV5-1
D: TRBD1
J: TRBJ1-2
DNA: TGCGCCAGCAGCTTGATCCTGGGACAGGGAGGAGAAGGCTACACCTTC
CDR3: CASSLILGQGGEGYTF

length: 16
size: many
V: TRBV5-5
D: TRBD1
J: TRBJ2-1
DNA: TGTGCCAGCAGTTTCGGAGGGACAGGGGGCGAGCGTGAGCAGTTCTTC
CDR3: CASSFGGTGGEREQFF

length: 15
size: many
V: TRBV6-5
D: TRBD2
J: TRBJ2-5
DNA: TGTGCCAGCAGGAGTGGACTAGCGGGAGGAGAGACCCAGTACTTC
CDR3: CASRSGLAGGETQYF

length: 16
size: few
V: TRBV10-3
D: .
J: TRBJ2-3
DNA: TGTGCCATCAGTGAGTCGGAGCGGGCAAGCACAGATACGCAGTATTTT
CDR3: CAISESERASTDTQYF

length: 14
size: few
V: TRBV5-4
D: TRBD1
J: TRBJ1-4
DNA: TGTGCCAGCAGCTTACAGGGGATCAATGAAAAACTGTTTTTT
CDR3: CASSLQGINEKLFF

length: 11
size: many
V: TRBV29-1
D: .
J: TRBJ2-1
DNA: TGCAGCGTCCGAGACTACAATGAGCAGTTCTTC
CDR3: CSVRDYNEQFF

length: 14
size: many
V: TRBV5-6
D: .
J: TRBJ2-7
DNA: TGTGCCAGCCTCGGTAGTCAGAGGTACGACGAGCAGTACTTC
CDR3: CASLGSQRYDEQYF

length: 12
size: many
V: TRBV29-1
D: .
J: TRBJ1-1
DNA: TGCAGCGTTGCTTGGGCTAACACTGAAGCTTTCTTT
CDR3: CSVAWANTEAFF

length: 14
size: many
V: TRBV11-2
D: .
J: TRBJ1-3
DNA: TGTGCCAGCAGCTCACAGGGTTCTGGAAACACCATATATTTT
CDR3: CASSSQGSGNTIYF

length: 15
size: .
V: TRBV28
D: .
J: TRBJ1-5
DNA: TGTGCCAGCAGTTTGACCCGACTGCCCAATCAGCCCCAGCATTTT
CDR3: CASSLTRLPNQPQHF

length: 14
size: .
V: TRBV5-1
D: TRBD1
J: TRBJ2-1
DNA: TGCGCCAGCAGCAAGGGACAGGGAGGGGATGAGCAGTTCTTC
CDR3: CASSKGQGGDEQFF

length: 15
size: .
V: TRBV4-3
D: .
J: TRBJ1-2
DNA: TGCGCCAGCAGCCAAGACGGGGACGGATCGTATGGCTACACCTTC
CDR3: CASSQDGDGSYGYTF

length: 15
size: few
V: TRBV20-1
D: .
J: TRBJ2-7
DNA: TGCAGTGCTAGAGTAGGTAGTTGGGCTTCGTCCGAGCAGTACTTC
CDR3: CSARVGSWASSEQYF

length: 14
size: few
V: TRBV7-6
D: .
J: TRBJ1-1
DNA: TGTGCCAGCAGCTACTCAACGGAACAGTCTGAAGCTTTCTTT
CDR3: CASSYSTEQSEAFF

length: 15
size: many
V: TRBV6-5
D: .
J: TRBJ2-2
DNA: TGTGCCAGCAGTTTAAGGGCTAGCCCCACCGGGGAGCTGTTTTTT
CDR3: CASSLRASPTGELFF

length: 13
size: .
V: TRBV2
D: .
J: TRBJ2-1
DNA: TGTGCCAGCAGTGAATTACCCTACAATGAGCAGTTCTTC
CDR3: CASSELPYNEQFF

length: 14
size: many
V: TRBV3-1
D: .
J: TRBJ2-7
DNA: TGTGCCAGCAGCCAAGAACTTTGGGCGCGCGAGCAGTACTTC
CDR3: CASSQELWAREQYF

length: 13
size: many
V: TRBV4-2
D: .
J: TRBJ2-2
DNA: TGTGCCAGCAGGCGCGACTCCGCCGGGGAGCTGTTTTTT
CDR3: CASRRDSAGELFF

length: 13
size: many
V: TRBV10-2
D: .
J: TRBJ2-4
DNA: TGCGCCAGCAGTGAACTAGCCAAAAACATTCAGTACTTC
CDR3: CASSELAKNIQYF

length: 14
size: few
V: TRBV10-3
D: TRBD2
J: TRBJ2-2
DNA: TGTGCCATCAGGCCGGGACTAACGACCGGGGAGCTGTTTTTT
CDR3: CAIRPGLTTGELFF

length: 19
size: many
V: TRBV5-1
D: TRBD2
J: TRBJ2-4
DNA: TGCGCCAGCAGCTATGGACTAGCGGGACTTCATCTAGCCAAAAACATTCAGTACTTC
CDR3: CASSYGLAGLHLAKNIQYF

length: 16
size: .
V: TRBV6-5
D: TRBD2
J: TRBJ2-7
DNA: TGTGCCAGCAGTTACTCTTTAAGCGGGGGGGCGTGGGAGCAGTACTTC
CDR3: CASSYSLSGGAWEQYF

length: 14
size: many
V: TRBV5-1
D: .
J: TRBJ2-5
DNA: TGCGCCAGCAGCTTTGAGGGGGTAAAAGAGACCCAGTACTTC
CDR3: CASSFEGVKETQYF

length: 13
size: many
V: TRBV5-1
D: .
J: TRBJ2-7
DNA: TGCGCCAGCAGCTTCGGACGGGAGTACGAGCAGTACTTC
CDR3: CASSFGREYEQYF

length: 13
size: .
V: TRBV12-3/TRBV12-4
D: .
J: TRBJ2-1
DNA: TGTGCCAGCAGTTCCGGCTCCTACAATGAGCAGTTCTTC
CDR3: CASSSGSYNEQFF